This paragraph reports one T cell receptor beta chain. The antigen remains unidentified. Sequencing was performed with immunoSEQ multiplex PCR; in TCRdb, only in-frame clones are kept and a portion is missing. The table lists tens of thousands of clones, around 83% of them singletons. Time point defined: week 47, end of study. Each dose of the vaccine consisted of 300 ug of mutant IDH1 20-mer peptide, with topical imiquimod. The data are from a study of a mutant IDH1 vaccine in newly diagnosed glioma. Across the study: Treated patients had a mean age of about 40 years and a 62.5% male, roughly 40% female split.

The CDR3 loop spans 13 amino acids. V dropped 3 bases and J dropped 6 bases, with 14 bases sitting between them. Germline loops: CDR1 GTSNPN, CDR2 SVGIG (reference sequence). The sequences come from PBMCs, collected from a glioma patient whose treatment included an IDH1 peptide vaccine. The clonotype was recovered from a woman between 50 and 59 years old with glioma. J is TRBJ1-1 and V is TRBV30; D uncertain. In DNA, the CDR3 is TGTGCCTGGAGCCCCATCCGGGGATCTGAAGCTTTCTTT. Translated: CAWSPIRGSEAFF.